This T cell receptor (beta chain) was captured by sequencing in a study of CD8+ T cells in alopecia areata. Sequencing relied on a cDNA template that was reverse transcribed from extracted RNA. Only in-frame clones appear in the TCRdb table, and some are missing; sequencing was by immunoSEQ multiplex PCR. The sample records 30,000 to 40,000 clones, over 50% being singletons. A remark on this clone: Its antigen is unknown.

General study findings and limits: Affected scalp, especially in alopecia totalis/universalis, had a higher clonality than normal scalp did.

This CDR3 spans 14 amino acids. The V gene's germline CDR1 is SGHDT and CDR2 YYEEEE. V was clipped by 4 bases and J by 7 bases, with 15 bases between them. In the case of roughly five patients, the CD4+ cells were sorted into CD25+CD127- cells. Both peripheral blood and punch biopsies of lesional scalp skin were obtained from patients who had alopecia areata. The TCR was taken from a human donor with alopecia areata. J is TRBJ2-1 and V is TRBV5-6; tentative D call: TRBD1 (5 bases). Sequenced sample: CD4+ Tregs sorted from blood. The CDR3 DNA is TGTGCCAGCAGCCCTGTGGCTGCAGGGAATGAGCAGTTCTTC. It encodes CASSPVAAGNEQFF.